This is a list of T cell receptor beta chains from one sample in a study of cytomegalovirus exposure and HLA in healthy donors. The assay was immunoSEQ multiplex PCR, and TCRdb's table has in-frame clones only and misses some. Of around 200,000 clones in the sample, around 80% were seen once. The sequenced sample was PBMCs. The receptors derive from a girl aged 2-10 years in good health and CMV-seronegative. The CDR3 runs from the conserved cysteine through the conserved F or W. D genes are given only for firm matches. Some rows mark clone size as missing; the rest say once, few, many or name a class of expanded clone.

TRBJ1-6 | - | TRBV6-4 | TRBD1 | CASSDRTGDSSYNSPLHF | TGTGCCAGCAGTGACCGGACAGGGGACAGCTCCTATAATTCACCCCTCCACTTT
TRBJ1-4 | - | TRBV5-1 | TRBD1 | CASSLSGGNEKLFF | TGCGCCAGCAGCTTGTCAGGGGGTAATGAAAAACTGTTTTTT
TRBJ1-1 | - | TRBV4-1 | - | CASSCRLGLDGDMNTEAFF | TGCGCCAGCAGCTGCCGTTTGGGATTGGACGGGGATATGAACACTGAAGCTTTCTTT
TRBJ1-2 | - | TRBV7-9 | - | CASSLGPGIYGYTF | TGTGCCAGCAGCTTAGGTCCAGGGATCTATGGCTACACCTTC
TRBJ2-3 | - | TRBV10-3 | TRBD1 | CAIRVGQGEDTQYF | TGTGCCATCAGAGTCGGACAGGGGGAGGATACGCAGTATTTT
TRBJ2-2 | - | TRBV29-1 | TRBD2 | CSVASGVNTGELFF | TGCAGCGTTGCCAGCGGGGTGAACACCGGGGAGCTGTTTTTT
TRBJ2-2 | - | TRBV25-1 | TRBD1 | CASNTPGTGWHGELFF | TGTGCCAGCAACACCCCCGGGACAGGGTGGCACGGGGAGCTGTTTTTT
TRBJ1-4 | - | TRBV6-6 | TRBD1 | CASEGQGLNEKLFF | TGTGCCAGCGAGGGACAGGGCCTTAATGAAAAACTGTTTTTT
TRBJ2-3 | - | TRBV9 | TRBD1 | CASSPGQTTDTQYF | TGTGCCAGCAGCCCGGGACAGACCACAGATACGCAGTATTTT
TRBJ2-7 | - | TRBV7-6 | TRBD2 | CASSLSSGAAYEQYF | TGTGCCAGCAGCTTATCTAGCGGGGCTGCCTACGAGCAGTACTTC
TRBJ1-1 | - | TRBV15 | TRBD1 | CATSRGQGAGEAFF | TGTGCCACCAGCAGGGGACAGGGGGCGGGTGAAGCTTTCTTT
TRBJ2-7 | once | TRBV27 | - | CASSLVPQTSYEQYF | TGTGCCAGCAGTTTAGTCCCACAAACCTCCTACGAGCAGTACTTC
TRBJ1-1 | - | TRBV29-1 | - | CSVEVRGNPEAFF | TGCAGCGTTGAAGTACGGGGGAACCCTGAAGCTTTCTTT
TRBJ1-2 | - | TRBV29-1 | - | CSVLTGEGYTF | TGCAGCGTTCTGACAGGAGAAGGCTACACCTTC
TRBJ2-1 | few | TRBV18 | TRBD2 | CASSRTSGRPTGEQFF | TGTGCCAGCTCACGGACTAGCGGGAGGCCTACAGGTGAGCAGTTCTTC
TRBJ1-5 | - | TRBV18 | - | CASSAGRNQPQHF | TGTGCCAGCTCCGCGGGGAGAAATCAGCCCCAGCATTTT
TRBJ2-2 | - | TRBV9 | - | CASSVASNTGELFF | TGTGCCAGCAGCGTAGCGTCTAACACCGGGGAGCTGTTTTTT
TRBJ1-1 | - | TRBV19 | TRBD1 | CASSIGQGRTEAFF | TGTGCCAGTAGTATCGGACAGGGGAGGACTGAAGCTTTCTTT
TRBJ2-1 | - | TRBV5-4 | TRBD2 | CASSSVLAGSYNEQFF | TGTGCCAGCAGCTCCGTACTAGCGGGGAGCTACAATGAGCAGTTCTTC
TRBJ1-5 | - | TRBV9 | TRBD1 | CASSTGQPNQPQHF | TGTGCCAGCAGTACGGGACAGCCCAATCAGCCCCAGCATTTT
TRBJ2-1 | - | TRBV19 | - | CAITDSILNEQFF | TGTGCCATTACGGACAGTATCCTCAATGAGCAGTTCTTC
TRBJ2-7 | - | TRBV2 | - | CASRETASYEQYF | TGTGCCAGCAGGGAGACAGCCTCCTACGAGCAGTACTTC
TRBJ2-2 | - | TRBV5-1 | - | CASGDRDTGELFF | TGCGCCAGCGGCGACAGAGACACCGGGGAGCTGTTTTTT
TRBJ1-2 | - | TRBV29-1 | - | CSVATANYGYTF | TGCAGCGTCGCGACAGCAAACTATGGCTACACCTTC
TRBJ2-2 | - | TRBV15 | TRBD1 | CATSRGTGQAGELFF | TGTGCCACCAGCAGGGGGACAGGGCAAGCCGGGGAGCTGTTTTTT
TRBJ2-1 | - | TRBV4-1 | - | CASSTGQNNEQFF | TGCGCCAGCAGCACAGGACAGAACAATGAGCAGTTCTTC
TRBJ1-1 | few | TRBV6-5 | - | CASSPVNTEAFF | TGTGCCAGCAGCCCGGTAAACACTGAAGCTTTCTTT
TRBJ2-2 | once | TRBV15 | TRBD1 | CATSREQGFVGELFF | TGTGCCACCAGCAGAGAACAGGGGTTTGTCGGGGAGCTGTTTTTT
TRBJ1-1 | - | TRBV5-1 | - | CASTGISNTEAFF | TGCGCCAGCACCGGGATATCGAACACTGAAGCTTTCTTT
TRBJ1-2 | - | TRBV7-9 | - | CASSYLDSYNYGYTF | TGTGCCAGCAGCTATCTGGACAGTTACAACTATGGCTACACCTTC
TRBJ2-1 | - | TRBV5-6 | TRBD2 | CASSDGTSSYNEQFF | TGTGCCAGCAGCGACGGGACTAGCTCCTACAATGAGCAGTTCTTC
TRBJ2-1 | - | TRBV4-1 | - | CASSQEFEGGRAEQFF | TGCGCCAGCAGCCAAGAATTCGAAGGCGGGCGGGCCGAGCAGTTCTTC
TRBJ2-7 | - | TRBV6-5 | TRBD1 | CASSYRDRGYEQYF | TGTGCCAGCAGTTACCGGGACAGGGGTTACGAGCAGTACTTC
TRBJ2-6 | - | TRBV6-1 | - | CASSEGSGSLTF | TGTGCCAGCAGTGAAGGGTCGGGGTCCCTGACTTTC
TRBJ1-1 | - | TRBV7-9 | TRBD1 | CASSHRDRGHGGSEAFF | TGTGCCAGCAGCCATAGGGACAGGGGGCATGGTGGGTCTGAAGCTTTCTTT
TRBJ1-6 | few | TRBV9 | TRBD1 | CASSVRTGDSPLHF | TGTGCCAGCAGCGTAAGGACAGGGGATTCACCCCTCCACTTT
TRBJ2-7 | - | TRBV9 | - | CASSVAPGNYEQYF | TGTGCCAGCAGCGTAGCTCCCGGCAACTATGAGCAGTACTTC
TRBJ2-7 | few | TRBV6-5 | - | CASSQGTLGLYEQYF | TGTGCCAGCAGTCAAGGGACGCTGGGACTCTACGAGCAGTACTTC
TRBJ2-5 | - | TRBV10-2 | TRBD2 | CASSHPGGGQETQYF | TGCGCCAGCAGTCATCCCGGGGGGGGCCAAGAGACCCAGTACTTC
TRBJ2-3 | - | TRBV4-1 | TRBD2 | CASSQVAGGPDTQYF | TGCGCCAGCAGCCAAGTAGCGGGGGGGCCAGATACGCAGTATTTT
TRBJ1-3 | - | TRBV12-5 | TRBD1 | CASGSGTGLGNTIYF | TGTGCTAGTGGTTCCGGGACAGGGCTTGGAAACACCATATATTTT
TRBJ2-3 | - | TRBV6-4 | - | CASSAGGGGPDTQYF | TGTGCCAGCAGCGCAGGGGGCGGGGGACCTGATACGCAGTATTTT
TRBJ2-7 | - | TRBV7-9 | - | CASSPPHTYEQYF | TGTGCCAGCAGCCCGCCACATACCTACGAGCAGTACTTC
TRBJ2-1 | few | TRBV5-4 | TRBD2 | CASSSGTSGYNEQFF | TGTGCCAGCAGCTCCGGGACTAGCGGATACAATGAGCAGTTCTTC
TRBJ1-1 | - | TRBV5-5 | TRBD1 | CASSFTNRGGTEAFF | TGTGCCAGCAGCTTTACGAACAGGGGGGGCACTGAAGCTTTCTTT
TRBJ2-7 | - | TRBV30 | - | CAWSLGGAPYEQYF | TGTGCCTGGAGTCTTGGGGGGGCTCCCTACGAGCAGTACTTC
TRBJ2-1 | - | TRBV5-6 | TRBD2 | CASSAGLTGEQFF | TGTGCCAGCAGCGCGGGACTAACGGGTGAGCAGTTCTTC
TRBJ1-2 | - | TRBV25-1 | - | CASSEFHGSYGYTF | TGTGCCAGCAGTGAATTCCACGGTAGCTATGGCTACACCTTC
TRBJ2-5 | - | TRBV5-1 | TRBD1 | CASSPGQEETQYF | TGCGCCAGCAGCCCGGGACAGGAAGAGACCCAGTACTTC
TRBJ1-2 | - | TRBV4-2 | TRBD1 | CASSRDRSNGYTF | TGTGCCAGCAGCCGGGACAGGTCGAATGGCTACACCTTC
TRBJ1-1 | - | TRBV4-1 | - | CASGWDNSVAEAFF | TGCGCCAGCGGCTGGGACAACTCGGTCGCTGAAGCTTTCTTT